The next 17 T cell receptor beta chains were all read from a single sample in a study of T cell responses to AZD1222 COVID-19 vaccine. Libraries were prepared by immunoSEQ multiplex PCR; TCRdb keeps only in-frame clonotypes and omits some of them. Of roughly 190,000 clones in the sample, 85% to 95% were seen once. The sequenced sample was peripheral blood, obtained on day 0 of AZD1222 vaccination. All receptors come from an adult in good health.

The chain uses TRBV12-5 and TRBJ1-1; D is unresolved. This CDR3 contains 14 residues. The V end was cut by 3 bases, the J end by 1 base, with 9 bases between. Germline CDR1 LGHNT, CDR2 FRNRAP. The CDR3 region is CASGFLPGNTEAFF. CDR3 bases: TGTGCTAGTGGTTTTCTACCAGGGAACACTGAAGCTTTCTTT.

The chain recombines TRBV5-6 with TRBJ1-1; unclear D gene. There are 13 residues in the CDR3. CDR1 and CDR2 from the germline V gene are SGHDT and YYEEEE. V lost 4 bases and J lost 0, with 7 bases in between. The DNA for the CDR3 is TGTGCCAGCAGCCTCCCCATGAACACTGAAGCTTTCTTT. It encodes CASSLPMNTEAFF.

The chain is built from TRBV12-3 or TRBV12-4 and TRBJ2-7; D unresolved. Trimming stripped 7 bases from V and 7 bases from J, with 14 bases between. CDR3 size: 12 residues. The CDR3 loop reads CASTSGTVEQYF. The DNA for the CDR3 is TGTGCCAGCACCTCGGGTACAGTAGAGCAGTACTTC.

The chain uses TRBV19 and TRBJ1-3; no reliable D call. CDR1 is LNHDA and CDR2 is SQIVND in the germline V gene (reference sequence). The CDR3 sequence is 16 residues long. V was pared by 1 base and J by 4 bases, with 14 bases between. As DNA, the CDR3 is TGTGCCAGTAGTATAGCCCCCGGGCTCCTCGGAAACACCATATATTTT. The encoded protein is CASSIAPGLLGNTIYF.

The rearrangement links TRBV27 to TRBJ2-7; possibly TRBD2 for D (6 bases). V was cut by 5 bases and J by 3 bases, with 17 bases left in between. The CDR3 totals 15 residues. Germline V gives CDR1 MNHEY, CDR2 SMNVEV (reference sequence). The CDR3 is CASSPQGLRSYEQYF. The DNA for the CDR3 is TGTGCCAGCAGTCCGCAGGGACTGAGAAGCTACGAGCAGTACTTC.

The genes are TRBV12-3 or TRBV12-4 and TRBJ1-5, with D hard to call. Trimming removed 6 bases from V and 2 bases from J, with 8 bases in between. CDR3 length: 13 residues. The CDR3 region is CASSSIGNQPQHF. CDR3 nucleotides: TGTGCCAGCAGCTCAATAGGCAATCAGCCCCAGCATTTT.

V gene TRBV25-1 combines with J gene TRBJ1-2; D uncertain. The germline V gene has CDR1 MGHDK and CDR2 SYGVNS. The CDR3 runs to 17 residues. V lost 3 bases, J lost 4 bases, and 21 bases lay in between. In DNA, the CDR3 is TGTGCCAGCAGTGATTCGGTGCAGCCATCAAAGCTCTATGGCTACACCTTC. Its protein product is CASSDSVQPSKLYGYTF.

This chain joins TRBV4-2 and TRBJ2-4; TRBD2 aligns across 7 bases. Germline V gene sequence: CDR1 LGHNA, CDR2 YNFKEQ. This CDR3 is 15 amino acids long. With 4 bases clipped from V and 6 bases from J, the junction kept 9 bases outside the gene matches. CDR3 bases: TGTGCCAGCAGCCCTGGGGGAGGGCCGCGAAACATTCAGTACTTC. This codes for CASSPGGGPRNIQYF.

V gene TRBV18 combines with J gene TRBJ2-1; a weak D match, TRBD2 (6 bases). V lost 8 bases and J lost 6, with 20 bases in between. Germline assignment: CDR1 KGHSH and CDR2 LQKENI. The CDR3 runs 15 residues. In DNA, the CDR3 is TGTGCCAGCCATTTCGGGGTAGCGGTGCTCAATGAGCAGTTCTTC. Protein sequence: CASHFGVAVLNEQFF.

The V and J genes are TRBV3-1 (or the pseudogene TRBV3-2) and TRBJ1-2, with 7 bases lining up with TRBD1. The CDR3 totals 14 residues. With V trimmed by 4 bases and J by 8 bases, 10 bases remained unmatched. Germline V gene sequence: CDR1 LGHDT, CDR2 YNNKEL (reference sequence). The CDR3 spells CASSPRDREGGYTF. CDR3 DNA sequence: TGTGCCAGCAGCCCCCGAGACAGGGAGGGGGGCTACACCTTC.

The chain carries TRBV5-8 and TRBJ2-7; D is possibly TRBD1 (5 bases). V was shortened by 6 bases and J by 5 bases, with 18 bases between the two germline ends. Germline assignment: CDR1 SGHTS and CDR2 YDEGEE. The CDR3 spans 14 residues. CDR3 residues: CASTPRGLFHEQYF. The CDR3 DNA reads as TGTGCCAGCACCCCTAGGGGTCTTTTCCACGAGCAGTACTTC.

The rearrangement joins TRBV2 to TRBJ1-2; TRBD1 is a possible D gene (6 bases). The CDR3 runs to 16 residues. Germline CDR1 is SNHLY and CDR2 is FYNNEI. Trimming took 6 bases from V and 1 from J, leaving 18 bases between them. CDR3 region: CASSSWTEINNYGYTF. The DNA for the CDR3 is TGTGCCAGCAGCTCTTGGACAGAAATAAATAACTATGGCTACACCTTC. Using reference TRBV2 and TRBJ1-2 for the parts outside the CDR3, the full variable domain is EPEVTQTPSHQVTQMGQEVILRCVPISNHLYFYWYRQILGQKVEFLVSFYNNEISEKSEIFDDQFSVERPDGSNFTLKIRSTKLEDSAMYFCASSSWTEINNYGYTFGSGTRLTVV.

The rearrangement joins TRBV4-1 to TRBJ1-4; 10 bases line up with TRBD1. This CDR3 comprises 14 residues. V shed 2 bases and J 8 bases; nucleotides not matched to a gene: 2. From germline, CDR1 is MGHRA and CDR2 YSYEKL. Written as DNA, the CDR3 is TGCGCCAGCAGCCAAAGACAGGGGGCGGAAAAACTGTTTTTT. Protein sequence: CASSQRQGAEKLFF.

This chain uses TRBV9 with TRBJ2-5; no definite D call. Between the trimmed V and J ends, which lost 4 bases and 4 bases, there was a span of 14 bases. This CDR3 contains 14 residues. The V gene's germline CDR1 is SGDLS and CDR2 YYNGEE. The CDR3 reads CASSHTSRGETQYF. The CDR3, as DNA: TGTGCCAGCAGCCACACCTCTCGAGGAGAGACCCAGTACTTC.

V is TRBV6-6 and J is TRBJ2-7; D perhaps matches TRBD2 (6 bases). Trimming removed 0 bases from V and 0 bases from J, with 12 bases in between. Germline lookup yields CDR1 MNHNY and CDR2 SVGAGI (reference sequence). The CDR3 is made up of 16 amino acids. The DNA for the CDR3 is TGTGCCAGCAGTTACTCGACGCGGGGCGGCTCCTACGAGCAGTACTTC. This gives the protein CASSYSTRGGSYEQYF.

This clone was recorded a few times. V gene TRBV2 combines with J gene TRBJ1-4; D gene unclear. The CDR3 contains 14 residues. Looked up from germline, CDR1 is SNHLY and CDR2 is FYNNEI. Trimming stripped 8 bases from V and 8 bases from J, with 18 bases between. CDR3 sequence: CASGGLGLYEKLFF. CDR3 in DNA: TGTGCCAGCGGAGGGTTAGGGTTGTACGAAAAACTGTTTTTT. The variable domain in full, completed from reference TRBV2 and TRBJ1-4, reads EPEVTQTPSHQVTQMGQEVILRCVPISNHLYFYWYRQILGQKVEFLVSFYNNEISEKSEIFDDQFSVERPDGSNFTLKIRSTKLEDSAMYFCASGGLGLYEKLFFGSGTQLSVL.

The CDR3 protein is CASRGGTGRYGYTF. CDR3 DNA sequence: TGTGCCAGCAGAGGCGGGACAGGGCGCTATGGCTACACCTTC. This rearrangement joins TRBV9 to TRBJ1-2; 9 bases are a match to TRBD1. Germline lookup yields CDR1 SGDLS and CDR2 YYNGEE. Trimming removed 5 bases from V and 4 bases from J; junction bases left unmatched: 6. This CDR3 comprises 14 residues.